This entry lists 8 T cell receptor beta chains sequenced from one sample in a study of T cell responses to AZD1222 COVID-19 vaccine. Produced via immunoSEQ multiplex PCR; TCRdb's table is partial and in-frame only. Seen here are 190,000 or so clones, around 90% observed once, and the top ten hold roughly 25%. Sequences were derived from peripheral blood, sampled 28 days after the second AZD1222 dose. The receptor set was obtained from an adult who received the AZD1222 COVID-19 vaccine.

This clone was counted a single time. The chain joins TRBV6-5 to TRBJ2-7; the D call may be TRBD1 or TRBD2 (7 bases each). This CDR3 contains 15 residues. The germline V and J ends were trimmed by 6 bases and 9 bases, with 24 bases remaining between them. Germline loops: CDR1 MNHEY, CDR2 SVGAGI. The CDR3 region has the DNA TGTGCCAGCAGCCCCATGGGACAGTATGGGGAGGGGCAGTACTTC. Its protein is CASSPMGQYGEGQYF.

This chain links TRBV3-1 (or the pseudogene TRBV3-2) with TRBJ2-7; D is uncertain. The length of the CDR3 is 12 residues. Germline V gene sequence: CDR1 LGHDT, CDR2 YNNKEL (reference sequence). Trimming took off 4 bases at V and 5 bases at J, with 9 bases between the two ends. CDR3 sequence (DNA): TGTGCCAGCAGCCCCTGTTCAGACGAGCAGTACTTC. Translating it yields CASSPCSDEQYF.

The rearrangement uses TRBV19 and TRBJ1-5; D possibly corresponds to TRBD1 (6 bases). The germline CDR1 and CDR2 sequences are LNHDA and SQIVND (reference sequence). The CDR3 runs to 17 residues. V gave up 2 bases and J gave up 0 bases, with 14 bases separating them. The CDR3 nucleotides read TGTGCCAGTAGTATACCCCGGGACAACTATAGCAATCAGCCCCAGCATTTT. Translated: CASSIPRDNYSNQPQHF.

The chain combines TRBV5-4 with TRBJ2-7; D is perhaps TRBD2 (5 bases). Germline V lookup: CDR1 SGHNT, CDR2 YYREEE (reference sequence). This CDR3 contains 13 residues. V lost 4 bases, J lost 1 base, and 9 bases lay in between. The CDR3 sequence is CASSERLSYEQYF. CDR3 bases: TGTGCCAGCAGCGAGCGGCTATCCTACGAGCAGTACTTC.

This clone was detected a few times. This rearrangement joins TRBV5-1 to TRBJ1-4; possibly TRBD1 for D (6 bases). V shed 4 bases and J shed 1 base, with 11 bases lying between them. CDR1 and CDR2 (germline): SGHRS, YFSETQ. The CDR3 is 15 residues long. CDR3 region: CASSDGGRTNEKLFF. CDR3 coding DNA: TGCGCCAGCAGCGACGGGGGGCGAACTAATGAAAAACTGTTTTTT.

As to this clone: This sample also contains other DNA sequences that code for the same CDR3. V is TRBV7-9 and J is TRBJ1-1, with D possibly TRBD1 on 6 matching bases. CDR1 is SEHNR, CDR2 FQNEAQ, per germline (reference sequence). V was trimmed by 1 base and J by 9 bases, leaving 9 bases between them. This CDR3 spans 12 amino acids. The CDR3: CASSLGQGKAFF. CDR3 bases: TGTGCCAGCAGCTTAGGGCAGGGGAAAGCTTTCTTT.

The V call is TRBV5-1, the J call TRBJ1-1; D remains unclear. Trimming stripped 5 bases from V and 3 bases from J, with 8 bases between. CDR3 length: 12 residues. CDR1 is SGHRS and CDR2 is YFSETQ in the germline V gene. The CDR3 coding sequence is TGCGCCAGCAGATCTGGGTACACTGAAGCTTTCTTT. Translated, it gives CASRSGYTEAFF.

The chain joins TRBV10-3 to TRBJ2-7; the D gene could be TRBD1 or TRBD2 (5 bases each). The length of the CDR3 is 13 residues. Germline-derived CDR1 and CDR2 are ENHRY and SYGVKD. V was clipped by 0 bases and J by 7 bases, with 10 bases between them. CDR3 loop: CAISESGRGEQYF. The CDR3 DNA reads TGTGCCATCAGTGAGTCGGGGCGCGGGGAGCAGTACTTC.